This T cell receptor beta chain was profiled in a study of identical twins. This clonotype was picked up a small number of times. Its antigen is not identified. V was pared by 3 bases and J by 3 bases, with 15 bases between. Germline V gene data show CDR1 as SGHRS and CDR2 as YFSETQ. The CDR3 sequence is 15 residues long. Whole-study findings and limits: It was possible that invariant MAIT and iNKT cells partly confounded the zero-insertion analyses. For out-of-frame beta sequences, excess twin sharing was weaker.

Unique molecular identifiers were present on the cDNA, which also gained a universal primer site by template switching. TCRdb called the 5' RACE reads again in MiXCR, with one record for every CDR3 protein. Seen here are some 730,000 distinct CDR3 sequences, 18% observed once, and the top ten hold about an eighth. The same specimen was also included in a second study, on T cells expressing NK-cell markers. That paper notes: TCR beta repertoires came from sorted CD3+CD56+NKG2C+, CD3+CD56+NKG2C- and CD3+CD56-NKG2C+ T cells.

Sequenced: PBMCs. The clonotype was recovered from a woman between 18 and 30 years old in good health. This chain connects TRBV5-1 to TRBJ1-1, with D unresolved. The CDR3 spells CASSSPEPGHTEAFF. The CDR3 DNA follows: TGCGCCAGCAGCTCCCCCGAACCGGGCCACACTGAAGCTTTCTTT.